This T cell receptor (beta chain) originates from a study of T-cell memory formation after mild COVID-19 listed by TCRdb under 2021. The study in broad terms: TCR sequence clusters from the two donors were found to be largely donor specific. In a couple of donors, T-cell clones that expanded and contracted after mild COVID-19 were tracked by sequencing TCRalpha and TCRbeta repertoires over time. The cohort comprised two young, previously healthy adult volunteers, one female and one male.

At the junction V is shortened by 3 bases and J by 3 bases, with 14 bases in between. Inclusive of the bounding cysteine and phenylalanine, the CDR3 is 15 residues long. The only DNA kept is the CDR3, 45 bases in frame from the first base. CDR1 and CDR2, per the germline V gene, are KGHDR and SFDVKD. This clonotype was seen a few times. The target of this receptor is not known. No per-base quality is available; no much larger clone lies one base away. Ficoll-Paque density gradient centrifugation was used to isolate PBMCs. Results the study describes overall, beyond this receptor: Some responding clones were found in pre-infection memory, which suggests that pre-existing cross-reactive memory T cells took part in the SARS-CoV-2 response. Clones that contracted from day 15 to 85 showed balanced CD4/CD8 phenotypes, whereas a second wave of clones that expanded from day 15 to 37 leaned towards CD4+. Contracting CD4+ clones turned up mainly in the CM and EM memory subsets, whereas EMRA was where CD8+ clones were enriched. SARS-CoV-2 specificity was not confirmed for the second-wave clones peaking on day 37. Only a couple of mild cases were covered in the study, and larger cohorts including severe cases with pre-infection samples were considered necessary.

The sample was run on an Illumina NovaSeq 6000. TCRalpha and TCRbeta cDNA libraries were built by 5'RACE with constant-segment primers, adding sample barcodes and unique molecular identifiers. RNA was extracted from every sample with Trizol reagent. Libraries were amplified in two PCR steps, with a second sample barcode and Illumina TruSeq adapters added in the second step. Sequencing of the libraries was done on an Illumina NovaSeq, producing 2 x 150 bp paired-end reads. Per the source publication's procedure: Reads were demultiplexed and collapsed into UMI-guided consensus sequences with migec v1.2.7. Using mixcr v2.1.11, UMI consensuses were aligned to TRA and TRB V and J templates and then assembled into clonotypes. A clonotype was counted as expanded or contracted only when both edgeR and NoisET called the clonotype significant, with the noise models trained on biological replicates. For edgeR calls, a false discovery rate-adjusted p below 0.01 and a log2 fold-change threshold of 1 were applied. PCA with hierarchical clustering of max-normalized trajectories of the 1000 most abundant clonotypes was used as exploratory dynamics analysis. Each responding clone was given a CD4 or CD8 phenotype based on the CD4+ and CD8+ repertoires, which had been sequenced separately. TCRdb took the public reads, trimmed them with fastp at Q25, ran MiXCR for clone calling and kept in-frame beta chains. Each record represents a unique CDR3 protein, reported with the most common genes and DNA among its rows. The V and J calls follow TCRdb's processing rather than the paper's. In all, the sample holds hundreds of thousands of distinct CDR3 sequences, and around 27% of those were seen once. The top ten constitute around an eighth of the sample.

The sequenced sample was PBMCs or a T cell subset sorted from them (not recorded which). This receptor was taken from an adult woman who had mild COVID-19 (a few samples of this study predate the infection). The sample titles of this study are shuffled in the database, so cell type and time point are left out; the donor was told from shared clones. Recombination joined TRBV24-1 with TRBJ2-7; no D segment can be confidently identified. The DNA sequence is as follows: TGTGCCACCAGTGATAGGGCCGACCACATCTACGAGCAGTACTTC. It is translated as CATSDRADHIYEQYF.